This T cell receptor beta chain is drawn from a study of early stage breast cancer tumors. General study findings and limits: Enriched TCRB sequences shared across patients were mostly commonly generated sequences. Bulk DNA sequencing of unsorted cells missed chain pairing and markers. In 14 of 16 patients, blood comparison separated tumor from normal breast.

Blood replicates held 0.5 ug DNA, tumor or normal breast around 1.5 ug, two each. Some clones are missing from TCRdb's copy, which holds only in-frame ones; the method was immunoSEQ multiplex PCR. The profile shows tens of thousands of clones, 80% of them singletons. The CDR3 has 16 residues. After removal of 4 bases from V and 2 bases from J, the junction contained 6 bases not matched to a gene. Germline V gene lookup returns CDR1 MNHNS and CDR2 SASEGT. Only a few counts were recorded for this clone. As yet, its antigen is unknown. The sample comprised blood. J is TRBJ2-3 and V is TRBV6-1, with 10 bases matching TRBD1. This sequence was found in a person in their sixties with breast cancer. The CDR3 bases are TGTGCCAGCAGTGCCGGGACAGGGGTGCACACAGATACGCAGTATTTT. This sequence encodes CASSAGTGVHTDTQYF.